A selection of T cell receptor beta chains follows, all from one sample in a study of shared clonotypes between healthy human individuals. The table came from immunoSEQ multiplex PCR; TCRdb's copy has only in-frame clones and leaves some out. This sample yields 700,000 to 950,000 clones, of which around 96% are seen a single time; about 0.25% belongs to the top ten. Sequencing input: naive CD8+ T cells sorted from blood. These receptors were collected from a man aged 25 to 45 in good health. The CDR3 runs from the conserved cysteine through the conserved F or W. The order of the fields is J gene, clone size, D gene, V gene, CDR3 DNA, CDR3 protein. The D gene is left open where the match is weak. Clone sizes are given selectively: once, few, many, or a class where the clone is expanded.

TRBJ2-7 . . TRBV7-3 TGTGCCAGCAGCTTATACTCGGGAGCTGCCTACGAGCAGTACTTC CASSLYSGAAYEQYF
TRBJ2-7 . . TRBV5-6 TGTGCCAGCAGCTTGGGAGGCCCCTCCTACGAGCAGTACTTC CASSLGGPSYEQYF
TRBJ2-5 . . TRBV19 TGTGCCAGTAGTCCTATGAGAGGTGATAACCAAGAGACCCAGTACTTC CASSPMRGDNQETQYF
TRBJ2-2 few . TRBV30 TGTGCCTGGAGTGTATCCGGGGAGCTGTTTTTT CAWSVSGELFF
TRBJ2-3 . . TRBV25-1 TGTGCCAGCAGTGAATTATTCGCGGGGAGCACAGATACGCAGTATTTT CASSELFAGSTDTQYF
TRBJ1-1 . . TRBV25-1 TGTGCCAGCAGTAGGTCGACAGGACTGAACACTGAAGCTTTCTTT CASSRSTGLNTEAFF
TRBJ2-7 . . TRBV5-1 TGCGCCAGCAACCCTGCGGGCCGTGGATCCTACGAGCAGTACTTC CASNPAGRGSYEQYF
TRBJ2-1 . TRBD1 TRBV2 TGTGCCAGCAGTGATTGGGACAGATTATACAATGAGCAGTTCTTC CASSDWDRLYNEQFF
TRBJ2-7 . . TRBV28 TGTGCCAGCAGTTTTTTCAATAAGGAGCAGTACTTC CASSFFNKEQYF
TRBJ1-2 . . TRBV29-1 TGCAGCGTCCGACAGGCTACTAACTATGGCTACACCTTC CSVRQATNYGYTF
TRBJ2-5 . . TRBV11-3 TGTGCCAGCAGCTTAAGCAGTCAAGAGACCCAGTACTTC CASSLSSQETQYF
TRBJ1-1 . TRBD1 TRBV13 TGTGCCAGCAGCTTAGGACAGGGGTGGTACACTGAAGCTTTCTTT CASSLGQGWYTEAFF
TRBJ1-1 . TRBD1 TRBV7-9 TGTGCCAGCAGCGCACGGGACAGGAACACTGAAGCTTTCTTT CASSARDRNTEAFF
TRBJ2-1 . TRBD2 TRBV5-1 TGCGCCAGCAGCCTGCAAACTAGCGGAGGATACAGCTCCTACAATGAGCAGTTCTTC CASSLQTSGGYSSYNEQFF
TRBJ2-7 . . TRBV7-2 TGTGCCAGCAGCTTAGCCGGACACTACGAGCAGTACTTC CASSLAGHYEQYF
TRBJ2-1 . . TRBV6-5 TGTGCCTCCCGGCGGGGAAATGAGCAGTTCTTC CASRRGNEQFF
TRBJ1-4 . . TRBV19 TGTGCCAGTAGTCGCAGGGTGGGGGCAAATGAAAAACTGTTTTTT CASSRRVGANEKLFF
TRBJ2-1 once . TRBV11-3 TGTGCCAGCAGCTCCCACAGACAGAGCTCCTACAATGAGCAGTTCTTC CASSSHRQSSYNEQFF
TRBJ2-3 . TRBD2 TRBV9 TGTGCCAGCAGCGTAGAGGGGCAGCGGGAGGTACAGACGCAGTATTTT CASSVEGQREVQTQYF
TRBJ2-5 . TRBD1 TRBV27 TGTGCCAGCAGTAAGACTCCAGGGGGCGCGGGTAGGAGAGAGACCCAGTACTTC CASSKTPGGAGRRETQYF
TRBJ1-4 . . TRBV10-1 TGCGCCAGCAGTGGCCAGGGGCGGTCAACTAATGAAAAACTGTTTTTT CASSGQGRSTNEKLFF
TRBJ1-2 . . TRBV5-1 TGCGCCAGCAGCTTGGGGGACACCTCTAACTATGGCTACACCTTC CASSLGDTSNYGYTF
TRBJ2-2 once TRBD2 TRBV28 TGTGCCAGCAGTTTAGCCCCGGGACTAGGGGCCACCGGGGAGCTGTTTTTT CASSLAPGLGATGELFF
TRBJ2-3 . . TRBV7-9 TGTGCCAGCAGTTCCTTCACAGATACGCAGTATTTT CASSSFTDTQYF
TRBJ2-7 once TRBD2 TRBV5-6 TGTGCCAGCAGCGCACGGACTAGCGGGAGTTACGAGCAGTACTTC CASSARTSGSYEQYF
TRBJ2-3 . . TRBV7-6 TGTGCCAGCAGCTTAGGGATACTAGGTGAAGTCACAGATACGCAGTATTTT CASSLGILGEVTDTQYF
TRBJ2-1 . . TRBV19 TGTGCCACCCCGACTGCCCCCTACAATGAGCAGTTCTTC CATPTAPYNEQFF
TRBJ2-5 . . TRBV29-1 TGCAGCGTTGAAGATGGGACCCCTCTTGAAGAGACCCAGTACTTC CSVEDGTPLEETQYF
TRBJ1-2 . . TRBV15 TGTGCCACCAGCAGAGACAAAATGGCCTATGGCTACACCTTC CATSRDKMAYGYTF
TRBJ2-1 once TRBD2 TRBV7-2 TGTGCCAGCAGCTCACGAAAGACTAGCCCTTCCTACAATGAGCAGTTCTTC CASSSRKTSPSYNEQFF
TRBJ2-7 . . TRBV11-2 TGTGCCAGCAGCTTAGTGGGCGGAAACTACGAGCAGTACTTC CASSLVGGNYEQYF
TRBJ2-7 . TRBD1 TRBV11-2 TGTGCCAGCAGCTTACGGGACAGCTCCTACGAGCAGTACTTC CASSLRDSSYEQYF
TRBJ2-7 . . TRBV5-1 TGCGCCAGCAGCTTTTATCAGGGTAGCGGCTACGAGCAGTACTTC CASSFYQGSGYEQYF
TRBJ2-7 . . TRBV28 TGTGCCAGCTCTTCCTCCTTAGGGGCCGCCTCCTACGAGCAGTACTTC CASSSSLGAASYEQYF
TRBJ2-7 . . TRBV28 TGTGCCAGCAGCCCCTCGGACGGGTACTACGAGCAGTACTTC CASSPSDGYYEQYF
TRBJ2-7 . TRBD1 TRBV9 TGTGCCAGCAGCGCCGGGACAGGGATCAGCTACGAGCAGTACTTC CASSAGTGISYEQYF
TRBJ2-7 . . TRBV5-6 TGTGCCAGCAGGGAGGGGGCAGACGAGCAGTACTTC CASREGADEQYF
TRBJ2-3 . . TRBV4-3 TGCGCCAGCAGCCAAGATCGCGGGCGCACAGATACGCAGTATTTT CASSQDRGRTDTQYF
TRBJ2-5 . . TRBV29-1 TGCAGCGTTGAAGATTCTAGGGAGACCCAGTACTTC CSVEDSRETQYF
TRBJ1-1 . . TRBV28 TGTGCCACCTCCCCTTGGGGGGGGCCGAACACTGAAGCTTTCTTT CATSPWGGPNTEAFF
TRBJ2-5 . . TRBV11-2 TGTGCCAGCAGCCACTTACAGGTTCTGGAGACCCAGTACTTC CASSHLQVLETQYF
TRBJ2-3 . TRBD2 TRBV9 TGTGCCAGCAGCGTAGAGGCGACTAGCGGGTTTACAGATACGCAGTATTTT CASSVEATSGFTDTQYF
TRBJ2-1 . . TRBV28 TGTGCCAGCAGATTACAGGTCACCTACAATGAGCAGTTCTTC CASRLQVTYNEQFF
TRBJ2-7 . . TRBV11-2 TGTGCCAGCAGCTTAGGTGGTATGTCCGAGCAGTACTTC CASSLGGMSEQYF
TRBJ2-7 . TRBD2 TRBV7-6 TGTGCCAGCAGCCCCTGGACTAGCGTCGCCTACGAGCAGTACTTC CASSPWTSVAYEQYF
TRBJ2-1 . . TRBV6-5 TGTGCCAGCAGTTTCGAGCGAGCTAGCTCCTACAATGAGCAGTTCTTC CASSFERASSYNEQFF
TRBJ2-7 . TRBD2 TRBV9 TGTGCCAGCAGCGCAAGCGGGAGGTTTTACGAGCAGTACTTC CASSASGRFYEQYF
TRBJ2-1 once TRBD2 TRBV7-9 TGTGCCAGCAGCTTAAGAGTAGCGGGAGGGGACAATGAGCAGTTCTTC CASSLRVAGGDNEQFF
TRBJ1-2 . TRBD1 TRBV2 TGTGCCAGCAGTGAAATTATTACAGGGGGTAGGCAGGGCTACACCTTC CASSEIITGGRQGYTF
TRBJ1-5 few TRBD1 TRBV9 TGTGCCAGCAGCGTAGAAGGGGGCGATCAGCCCCAGCATTTT CASSVEGGDQPQHF
TRBJ2-5 . . TRBV7-9 TGTGCCAGCAGCTTAGAACGGCCCAAAGAGACCCAGTACTTC CASSLERPKETQYF
TRBJ2-3 . TRBD2 TRBV27 TGTGCCAGCAGGGGGGGACTAGCCTTTAGCACAGATACGCAGTATTTT CASRGGLAFSTDTQYF
TRBJ2-5 . TRBD1 TRBV7-9 TGTGCCAGCAGCGCTGGACAGGGCATAAGGAAGAAGACCCAGTACTTC CASSAGQGIRKKTQYF
TRBJ2-2 . . TRBV5-1 TGCGCCAGCAGGAGCGGGTCGGCGAACACCGGGGAGCTGTTTTTT CASRSGSANTGELFF